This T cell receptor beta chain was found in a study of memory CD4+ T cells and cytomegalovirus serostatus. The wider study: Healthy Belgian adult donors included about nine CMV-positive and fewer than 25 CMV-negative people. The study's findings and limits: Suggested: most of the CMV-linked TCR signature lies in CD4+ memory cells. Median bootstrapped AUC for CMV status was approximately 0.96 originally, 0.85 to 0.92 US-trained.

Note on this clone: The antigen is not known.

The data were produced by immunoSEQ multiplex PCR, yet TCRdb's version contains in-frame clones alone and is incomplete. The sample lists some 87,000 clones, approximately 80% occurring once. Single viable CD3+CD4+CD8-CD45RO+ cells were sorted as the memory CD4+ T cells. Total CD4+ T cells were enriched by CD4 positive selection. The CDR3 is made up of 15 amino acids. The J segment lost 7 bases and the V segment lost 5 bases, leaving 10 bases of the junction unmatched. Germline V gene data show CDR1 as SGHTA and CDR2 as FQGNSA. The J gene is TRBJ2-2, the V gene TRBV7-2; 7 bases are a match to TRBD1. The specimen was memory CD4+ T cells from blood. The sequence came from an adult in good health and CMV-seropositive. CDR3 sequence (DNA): TGTGCCAGCAGCCCCTGGGCAGGGGGTAGCGGGGAGCTGTTTTTT. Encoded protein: CASSPWAGGSGELFF.